Following are 3 T cell receptor beta chains from one sample sequenced in a study of PD-1 blockade in mismatch repair-deficient tumors. Data came from immunoSEQ multiplex PCR; TCRdb stores just in-frame clones and leaves some out. This sample has roughly 130,000 clones, with about 90% found just once. This specimen was peripheral blood, taken 70 to 72 weeks after starting pembrolizumab. These TCRs come from an adult with mismatch repair-deficient cancer.

The V call is TRBV27, the J call TRBJ2-3, with unresolved D. V lost 3 bases to trimming and J lost 2 bases, with 12 bases between them. The CDR3 totals 15 residues. Germline V gene data show CDR1 as MNHEY and CDR2 as SMNVEV (reference sequence). This CDR3 reads CASSFIVTSTDTQYF. DNA of the CDR3: TGTGCCAGCAGTTTTATAGTGACCTCCACAGATACGCAGTATTTT.

This clone has a single count. The chain employs TRBV19 and TRBJ2-1, with a possible D match to TRBD1 (7 bases). Germline assignment: CDR1 LNHDA and CDR2 SQIVND (reference sequence). Trimming cost V 10 bases and J 7 bases, with 20 bases left between them. This CDR3 spans 14 amino acids. The CDR3, as DNA: TGTGCCACCGCCAGGGGGGACTTACAGAATGAGCAGTTCTTC. The encoded protein is CATARGDLQNEQFF.

This clone showed up many times. The V gene is TRBV6-1, the J gene TRBJ1-5, with D uncertain. The germline gives CDR1 MNHNS, CDR2 SASEGT. The CDR3 length is 16 residues. Trimming took off 2 bases at V and 3 bases at J, with 14 bases between the two ends. CDR3 amino acids: CASSELPPSSNQPQHF. The CDR3 DNA follows: TGTGCCAGCAGTGAATTGCCACCTAGCTCCAATCAGCCCCAGCATTTT.